This entry features one T cell receptor beta chain sequence. The data were obtained in a study of T cell changes during pregnancy in multiple sclerosis. TCRdb's copy holds only in-frame clones and misses some; the assay was immunoSEQ multiplex PCR. This sample has 85,000 to 90,000 clones; about 93% occur once, and the top ten carry over 1.5%. The V and J ends lost 5 bases and 5 bases, in that order; junction bases with no gene match: 6. Germline CDR1 is MDHEN and CDR2 is SYDVKM. CDR3 size: 15 residues. This material consisted of peripheral blood, taken after pregnancy. V is TRBV28 and J is TRBJ1-2; 12 nucleotides line up with TRBD1. The receptor's source is a female donor in good health, enrolled as a control in a pregnancy study. The CDR3 protein is CASSRDRGRQYGYTF. DNA for the CDR3: TGTGCCAGCAGTCGGGACAGGGGGCGTCAATATGGCTACACCTTC.